This TCR beta chain was sequenced during a study of shared T cell receptors in the human thymus. Measured with immunoSEQ multiplex PCR; TCRdb has only the in-frame clones, and not every one. The table shows about 710,000 clones, with 80% to 90% occurring only once. This CDR3 region has 12 residues. V shed 5 bases, J shed 4 bases, and the junction held 2 bases outside the gene matches. From germline, CDR1 is SNHLY and CDR2 FYNNEI. These sequences were also reported in another study, on human thymus T cells. That source adds: Congenital heart defects were the reason for the corrective surgery that the donors, healthy Finnish infants, were having. Surgeons resected thymus tissue during corrective heart surgery. Within thymic and blood repertoires, V and J gene usage appeared to be biased.

What was sequenced was thymocytes. This chain uses TRBV2 with TRBJ2-7, with 7 nucleotides matching TRBD1. The source is a boy under two years old with a congenital heart defect. Here the CDR3 reads CASSLQGYEQYF. The DNA of the CDR3 is TGTGCCAGCAGTTTACAGGGGTACGAGCAGTACTTC.